These 9 T cell receptor beta chains were sequenced from one sample in a study of T cell responses to AZD1222 COVID-19 vaccine. Libraries were prepared by immunoSEQ multiplex PCR; TCRdb keeps only in-frame clonotypes and omits some of them. The sample lists 150,000 to 200,000 clones, more than 80% occurring once. Sequenced here: peripheral blood, sampled on day 0 of AZD1222 vaccination. The receptors were sampled from an adult in good health.

J is TRBJ2-6 and V is TRBV7-2; TRBD1 agrees at 8 bases. There are 16 residues in the CDR3. V gave up 1 base and J gave up 3 bases; unmatched junction bases: 2. Germline V lookup: CDR1 SGHTA, CDR2 FQGNSA. The CDR3 region has the DNA TGTGCCAGCAGCTTAGACAGGGGGATTGGGGCCAACGTCCTGACTTTC. Protein sequence: CASSLDRGIGANVLTF.

This clone was observed a few times. With only one base between it and a far larger clone, this is likely a read error. The chain joins TRBV5-1 to TRBJ1-3; 8 bases align to TRBD1. The V gene's germline CDR1 is SGHRS and CDR2 YFSETQ. This CDR3 spans 16 amino acids. The CDR3 sequence is CACSDPGQAQGNTIYF. Here the CDR3 DNA reads TGCGCCTGCAGCGACCCGGGACAGGCTCAAGGAAACACCATATATTTT.

The V call is TRBV5-1, the J call TRBJ1-1; no firm D call. The CDR3 is made up of 14 amino acids. Per germline, CDR1 SGHRS and CDR2 YFSETQ. Trimming removed 1 base from V and 0 bases from J, with 7 bases in between. CDR3 in amino acids: CASSLRSLNTEAFF. CDR3 sequence (DNA): TGCGCCAGCAGCTTGCGGTCTTTGAACACTGAAGCTTTCTTT. Looking up the rest from reference TRBV5-1 and TRBJ1-1 gives the full variable domain: KAGVTQTPRYLIKTRGQQVTLSCSPISGHRSVSWYQQTPGQGLQFLFEYFSETQRNKGNFPGRFSGRQFSNSRSEMNVSTLELGDSALYLCASSLRSLNTEAFFGQGTRLTVV.

The genes are TRBV7-9 and TRBJ1-2; D gene uncertain. Germline V gives CDR1 SEHNR, CDR2 FQNEAQ (reference sequence). V was clipped by 5 bases and J by 3 bases, with 10 bases between them. The CDR3 is 13 residues long. CDR3 sequence: CASSEGQYYGYTF. For the CDR3, the DNA is TGTGCCAGCAGCGAAGGGCAGTACTATGGCTACACCTTC. The full variable domain, with the rest looked up from reference TRBV7-9 and TRBJ1-2, is DTGVSQNPRHKITKRGQNVTFRCDPISEHNRLYWYRQTLGQGPEFLTYFQNEAQLEKSRLLSDRFSAERPKGSFSTLEIQRTEQGDSAMYLCASSEGQYYGYTFGSGTRLTVV.

The gene calls are TRBV6-5 and TRBJ1-2; 7 bases align to TRBD1. V dropped 6 bases and J dropped 4; count of bases not matched to a gene: 11. This CDR3 region has 15 residues. The germline V gene encodes CDR1 MNHEY and CDR2 SVGAGI. The CDR3 sequence: CASRTEQGFIYGYTF. In DNA, the CDR3 is TGTGCCAGCAGGACAGAACAGGGGTTCATCTATGGCTACACCTTC.

The gene calls are TRBV2 and TRBJ2-7, with 9 bases lining up with TRBD1. Trimming cost V 6 bases and J 9 bases; bases outside gene matches: 6. This CDR3 contains 12 residues. Looked up from germline, CDR1 is SNHLY and CDR2 is FYNNEI. CDR3 bases: TGTGCCAGCAGCTGGGACAGGGAGGCGCAGTACTTC. Residues: CASSWDREAQYF.

The chain links TRBV29-1 to TRBJ2-7; 8 bases align to TRBD2. J lost 3 bases, V lost 3 bases, and 10 bases had no gene match. The CDR3 loop spans 15 amino acids. Germline values: CDR1 SQVTM, CDR2 ANQGSEA. The CDR3 is CSVDLGLAGSYEQYF. The CDR3 DNA follows: TGCAGCGTTGATCTAGGGCTAGCGGGCAGCTACGAGCAGTACTTC.

This rearrangement joins TRBV28 to TRBJ1-5, with 11 bases lining up with TRBD1. The J segment lost 15 bases and the V segment lost 5 bases, leaving 12 bases of the junction unmatched. CDR3 length: 14 amino acids. Germline CDR1 and CDR2: MDHEN and SYDVKM. In DNA, the CDR3 is TGTGCCAGCAGTCCCCCGGACAGGGGGCGAGAGAGGCATTTT. Translation gives CASSPPDRGRERHF.

This clone appeared once. The J gene is TRBJ2-2, the V gene TRBV9; D may correspond to TRBD1 or TRBD2 (5 bases each). V gave up 2 bases and J gave up 1 base, with 15 bases separating them. The CDR3 covers 17 residues. CDR1 is SGDLS and CDR2 is YYNGEE in the germline V gene. The DNA of the CDR3 is TGTGCCAGCAGCGTCTTAGTTGGGACGGTGAACACCGGGGAGCTGTTTTTT. Protein product: CASSVLVGTVNTGELFF.